Listed below are T cell receptor beta chains from one sample, sequenced in a study of T cell responses to AZD1222 COVID-19 vaccine. The data were produced by immunoSEQ multiplex PCR, yet TCRdb's version contains in-frame clones alone and is incomplete. This table holds roughly 100,000 clones, more than 70% found once. The material sequenced was peripheral blood, taken on day 0 of AZD1222 vaccination. Receptors were obtained from an adult in good health. The CDR3 runs from the conserved cysteine through the conserved F or W. The D gene is left open where the match is weak. Some rows mark clone size as missing; the rest say once, few, many or name a class of expanded clone.

- - TRBJ1-4 TRBV3-1/TRBV3-2 CASSLRGKLFF TGTGCCAGCAGCCTCCGGGGAAAACTGTTTTTT
- TRBD2 TRBJ2-2 TRBV11-2 CASSLRGVAGGTGELFF TGTGCCAGCAGCCTCCGGGGGGTAGCGGGAGGCACCGGGGAGCTGTTTTTT
- TRBD2 TRBJ2-2 TRBV15 CATRTSGGRTGELFF TGTGCCACCCGGACTAGCGGAGGGAGGACCGGGGAGCTGTTTTTT
few TRBD2 TRBJ2-1 TRBV19 CASSIGLAVNNEQFF TGTGCCAGTAGTATCGGCCTAGCGGTGAACAATGAGCAGTTCTTC
- - TRBJ2-7 TRBV6-5 CASSWNLGGVYEQYF TGTGCCAGCAGTTGGAATCTCGGGGGCGTCTACGAGCAGTACTTC
- - TRBJ1-3 TRBV28 CASSLSGSLINTIYF TGTGCCAGCAGTTTATCTGGCAGCCTGATAAACACCATATATTTT
- - TRBJ1-5 TRBV28 CASSYRSGLNQPQHF TGTGCCAGCAGTTACCGGTCGGGACTGAATCAGCCCCAGCATTTT
- - TRBJ2-2 TRBV7-2 CASSSFSLGALNTGELFF TGTGCCAGCAGCTCATTCTCCCTAGGGGCACTGAACACCGGGGAGCTGTTTTTT
- - TRBJ1-1 TRBV29-1 CSAPRLGGTEAFF TGCAGCGCCCCTCGGCTGGGTGGCACTGAAGCTTTCTTT
- TRBD1 TRBJ1-5 TRBV19 CASSGDRDQPQHF TGTGCCAGTAGTGGGGACAGGGATCAGCCCCAGCATTTT
- - TRBJ2-7 TRBV7-2 CASSSGGTYEQYF TGTGCCAGCAGTAGTGGCGGAACCTACGAGCAGTACTTC
- - TRBJ1-1 TRBV19 CASSRSGVGTEAFF TGTGCCAGTAGTAGGTCAGGGGTTGGCACTGAAGCTTTCTTT
- TRBD2 TRBJ2-2 TRBV5-1 CASRHSGSNTGELFF TGCGCCAGCAGACATAGCGGGTCGAACACCGGGGAGCTGTTTTTT